Shown below are 5 T cell receptor beta chains from a single sample sequenced in a study of blood T cells in healthy people across ages. A second PCR, run for about 6 to 11 cycles, used a sample-barcoded 5' primer plus a J-beta primer mix. TCRdb reprocessed the 5' RACE reads via MiXCR and lists one record per CDR3 protein. The table shows roughly 1.9 million distinct CDR3 sequences, with around 40% occurring only once. Sequencing was carried out using blood. The source of these receptors is a human donor in good health.

The V call is TRBV12-3 or TRBV12-4, the J call TRBJ1-6; D is uncertain. V lost 7 bases and J 4 bases, leaving 11 bases between the germline ends. This CDR3 region has 14 residues. CDR3 sequence (DNA): TGTGCCAGCAAATTAGATGATTATAATTCACCCCTCCACTTT. Translating gives CASKLDDYNSPLHF.

The gene calls are TRBV5-6 and TRBJ2-3, with D unclear. V was trimmed by 2 bases and J by 2 bases, leaving 15 bases between them. Germline V gives CDR1 SGHDT, CDR2 YYEEEE. This CDR3 contains 16 residues. CDR3 nucleotides: TGTGCCAGCAGCTTCTTGTCAGGCGCCCTCACAGATACGCAGTATTTT. Amino acid sequence: CASSFLSGALTDTQYF. Looking up the rest from reference TRBV5-6 and TRBJ2-3 gives the full variable domain: DAGVTQSPTHLIKTRGQQVTLRCSPKSGHDTVSWYQQALGQGPQFIFQYYEEEERQRGNFPDRFSGHQFPNYSSELNVNALLLGDSALYLCASSFLSGALTDTQYFGPGTRLTVL.

This clonotype was observed a handful of times. The CDR3 coding sequence is TGTGCCAGCAGCCGACCCGGACTGCCGAAAGAGACCCAGTACTTC. This codes for CASSRPGLPKETQYF. The rearrangement links TRBV7-9 to TRBJ2-5; possible D gene TRBD2, 5 bases. The V gene lost 5 bases and the J gene lost 3 bases, with 16 bases spanning the gap. The CDR3 loop spans 15 amino acids. The germline V gene encodes CDR1 SEHNR and CDR2 FQNEAQ (reference sequence).

This clonotype was observed a handful of times. The genes are TRBV7-2 and TRBJ2-7, with D tentatively TRBD1 or TRBD2 (5 bases each). The V gene lost 4 bases and the J gene lost 6 bases, with 16 bases spanning the gap. CDR1 and CDR2 (germline): SGHTA, FQGNSA. The CDR3 length is 14 residues. The CDR3 sequence: CASSSGPGRGEQYF. The DNA of the CDR3 is TGTGCCAGCAGCTCTGGTCCGGGACGGGGCGAGCAGTACTTC.

The chain has TRBV29-1 and TRBJ1-2; D ambiguous. CDR3 length equals 14 residues. Trimming removed 5 bases from V and 1 base from J, with 14 bases in between. Germline V CDR1 and CDR2: SQVTM, ANQGSEA. DNA of the CDR3: TGCAGCGTTAGCCCGGCTTCAGATAACTATGGCTACACCTTC. Translation gives CSVSPASDNYGYTF.